The following is a T cell receptor beta chain sequence with its context. Its target is unknown. As for the donors, each was a healthy bone marrow donor. PCR was performed using 60 Vbeta and 13 Jbeta primers. Sequencing was performed with immunoSEQ multiplex PCR; in TCRdb, only in-frame clones are kept and a portion is missing. The listing contains roughly 60,000 clones. This specimen comes from a study of cytomegalovirus exposure and HLA in healthy donors. This CDR3 is 14 amino acids long. Germline CDR1 SGHVS, CDR2 FQNEAQ. Losses at the gene ends were 5 bases for V and 2 bases for J; bases not matched to a gene: 3. Broader study findings: Usually a TCR sequence was rare, but some public TCRs were found in many donors. Researchers reported in a later analysis that a missense DCLRE1C variant was tied to TCR beta V- and J-gene trimming. The study put some 150 TCR beta chains on its list as cytomegalovirus-associated.

The sequence came from a woman between 18 and 29 years old in good health and CMV-seronegative. Material: PBMCs. The V and J genes are TRBV7-8 and TRBJ1-3, with TRBD1 identical over 7 bases. CDR3 amino acids: CASSADRAGNTIYF. The CDR3 bases are TGTGCCAGCAGCGCCGACAGGGCTGGAAACACCATATATTTT.